This TCR beta chain derives from a study of T cells after yellow fever vaccination. UMIs and a universal primer site were added when TCR cDNA was made by 5'RACE template switching. TCRdb recomputed calls from the 5' RACE reads with MiXCR, one row per CDR3 protein. The data hold some 250,000 distinct CDR3 sequences, with 3.6% observed a single time. V was cut by 3 bases and J by 5 bases, with 10 bases left in between. Per the germline V gene, CDR1 is DFQATT and CDR2 is SNEGSKA (reference sequence). This CDR3 has 12 amino acids. Study-wide points: By day 5 rather than day 15, the secondary response had peaked, though it was weaker. A small share of clonotypes appeared in both CD4 and CD8 compartments. Clones from primary vaccination mostly reappeared after the booster (around 96% CD4, just over 85% CD8).

Many counts were recorded for this clonotype. Its cognate antigen is unknown. The chain recombines TRBV20-1 with TRBJ2-5; D might be TRBD1 or TRBD2, each matching 5 bases. Sample: PBMCs, taken 15 days after the yellow fever booster vaccination. The TCR comes from a man younger than 30 who received the YFV17D yellow fever vaccine. Here the CDR3 reads CSASEGMETQYF. The CDR3 DNA is TGCAGTGCTAGCGAGGGGATGGAGACCCAGTACTTC.